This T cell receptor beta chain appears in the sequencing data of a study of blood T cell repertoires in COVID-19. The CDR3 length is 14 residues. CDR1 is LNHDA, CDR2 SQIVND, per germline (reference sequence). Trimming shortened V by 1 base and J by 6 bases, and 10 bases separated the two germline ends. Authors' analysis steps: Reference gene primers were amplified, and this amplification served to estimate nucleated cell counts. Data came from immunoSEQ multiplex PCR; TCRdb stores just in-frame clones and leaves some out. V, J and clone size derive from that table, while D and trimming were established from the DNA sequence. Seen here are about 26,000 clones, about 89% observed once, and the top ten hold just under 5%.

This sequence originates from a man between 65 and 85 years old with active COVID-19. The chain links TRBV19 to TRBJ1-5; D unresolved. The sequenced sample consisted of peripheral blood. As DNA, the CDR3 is TGTGCCAGTAGTATAGGGGCGGGGATTCAGCCCCAGCATTTT. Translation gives CASSIGAGIQPQHF.